This TCR beta chain was obtained from a study of T cell responses to AZD1222 COVID-19 vaccine. Turning to the study itself: Whether given at about 4 or about 12 weeks, second doses were pooled. General observations from the study: Rises in breadth and depth of Spike-specific TCRs came after two AZD1222 doses. Females made up more of the donors, who were largely white British, and clonal diversity may have come out too low.

Note on this clone: Its antigen is currently unknown.

Some clones are missing from TCRdb's copy, which holds only in-frame ones; the method was immunoSEQ multiplex PCR. The data show tens of thousands of clones, with 87% seen just once and roughly 23% held by the top ten. V was shortened by 4 bases and J by 1 base, with 7 bases between the two germline ends. The CDR3 runs to 13 residues. Germline V gene lookup returns CDR1 SGHAT and CDR2 FQNNGV. The sequence was collected from an adult in good health. Sequenced material: peripheral blood, taken on day 0 of AZD1222 vaccination. J is TRBJ1-2 and V is TRBV11-2; no clear D. The CDR3 coding sequence is TGTGCCAGCAGCTCTAGCGTTAACTATGGCTACACCTTC. Translating it yields CASSSSVNYGYTF.